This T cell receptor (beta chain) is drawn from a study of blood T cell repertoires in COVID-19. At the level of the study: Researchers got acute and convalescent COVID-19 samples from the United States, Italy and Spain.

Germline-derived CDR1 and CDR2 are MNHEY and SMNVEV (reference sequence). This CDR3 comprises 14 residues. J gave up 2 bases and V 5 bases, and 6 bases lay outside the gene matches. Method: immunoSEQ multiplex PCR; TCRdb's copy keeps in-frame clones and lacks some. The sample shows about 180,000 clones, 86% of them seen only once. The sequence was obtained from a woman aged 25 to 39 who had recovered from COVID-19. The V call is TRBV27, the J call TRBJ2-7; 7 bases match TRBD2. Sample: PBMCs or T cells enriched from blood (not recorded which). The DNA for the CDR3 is TGTGCCAGCAGTCCTAGCGGAACCACCTACGAGCAGTACTTC. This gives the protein CASSPSGTTYEQYF.